This TCR beta chain originates from a study of blood T cell repertoires in COVID-19. In the authors' workflow: Reference gene primer amplification yielded estimated nucleated cell counts. Clones were sequenced by immunoSEQ multiplex PCR, and TCRdb holds only the in-frame ones, with some missing. V, J and clone size are those of that table, while D and trimming were read from the DNA. Here the sample spans under 350,000 clones, 86% being singletons. With 7 bases removed from V and 0 bases from J, the gap between germline ends came to 6 bases. This CDR3 has 11 amino acids. The germline CDR1 and CDR2 sequences are SQVTM and ANQGSEA.

The sequencing input was PBMCs or T cells enriched from blood (not recorded which). This chain joins TRBV29-1 and TRBJ1-1; D gene ambiguous. The sequence derives from a woman between 40 and 55 years old with acute COVID-19. The CDR3 here is CSATMNTEAFF. The CDR3 coding sequence is TGCAGCGCCACAATGAACACTGAAGCTTTCTTT.